Detailed here is one T cell receptor (beta chain). Its antigen is unidentified. The V gene lost 9 bases and the J gene lost 7 bases, with 15 bases spanning the gap. The CDR3 length is 13 residues. The sample is drawn from a study of T cell repertoires in cytomegalovirus infection. In the study overall: Matching HLA type and CMV infection were both indicated by public TCR beta signatures.

Overall study findings and caveats: Using cumulative public TCR beta family frequency, the authors identified those who carried CMV together with the relevant HLA.

Each CDR3 protein gets one entry after TCRdb re-called the reads with MiXCR. Here the sample spans a few hundred thousand distinct CDR3 sequences, over 7.5% being singletons. The material sequenced was PBMCs. This clonotype originated in a human donor in good health (CMV status not recorded). Some clones in this sample may be carry-over from other donors' samples. The chain employs TRBV12-3 or TRBV12-4 and TRBJ2-2; D might be TRBD2 (5 bases). The CDR3 loop is CASKGLADGELFF. The CDR3 DNA sequence: TGTGCCAGTAAAGGGCTAGCAGACGGGGAGCTGTTTTTT.